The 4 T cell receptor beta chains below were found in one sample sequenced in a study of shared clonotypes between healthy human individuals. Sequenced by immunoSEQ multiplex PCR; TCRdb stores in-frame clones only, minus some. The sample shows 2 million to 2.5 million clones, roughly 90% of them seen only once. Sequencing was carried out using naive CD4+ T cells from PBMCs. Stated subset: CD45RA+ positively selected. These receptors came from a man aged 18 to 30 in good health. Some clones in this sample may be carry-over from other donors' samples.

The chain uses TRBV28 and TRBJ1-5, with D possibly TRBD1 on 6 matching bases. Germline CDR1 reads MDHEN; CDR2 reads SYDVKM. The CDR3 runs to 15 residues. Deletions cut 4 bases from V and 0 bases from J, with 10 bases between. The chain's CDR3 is CASSSQGNSNQPQHF. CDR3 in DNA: TGTGCCAGCAGTTCACAGGGAAATAGCAATCAGCCCCAGCATTTT.

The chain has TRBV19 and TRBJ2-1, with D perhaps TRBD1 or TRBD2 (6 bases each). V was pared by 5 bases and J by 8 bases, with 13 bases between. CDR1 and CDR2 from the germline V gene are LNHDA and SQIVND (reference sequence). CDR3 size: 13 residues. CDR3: CASSADGGYEQFF. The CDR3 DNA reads TGTGCCAGTAGTGCGGACGGGGGCTATGAGCAGTTCTTC.

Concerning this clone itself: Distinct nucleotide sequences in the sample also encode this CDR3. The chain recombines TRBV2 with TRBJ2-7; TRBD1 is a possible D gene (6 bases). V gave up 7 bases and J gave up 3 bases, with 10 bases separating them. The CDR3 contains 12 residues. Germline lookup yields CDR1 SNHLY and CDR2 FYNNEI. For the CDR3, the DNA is TGTGCCAGCACTACGGACAGCTACGAGCAGTACTTC. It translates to CASTTDSYEQYF.

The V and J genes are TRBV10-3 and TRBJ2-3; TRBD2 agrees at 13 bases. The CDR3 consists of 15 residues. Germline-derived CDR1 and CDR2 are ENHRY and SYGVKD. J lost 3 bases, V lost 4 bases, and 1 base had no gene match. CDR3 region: CAISAGLAGTDTQYF. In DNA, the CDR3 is TGTGCCATCAGTGCGGGACTAGCGGGGACAGATACGCAGTATTTT.